What follows are 32 T cell receptor beta chains derived from one specimen sequenced in a study of shared clonotypes between healthy human individuals. The method was immunoSEQ multiplex PCR; TCRdb's version includes in-frame clones alone and lacks a portion of them. The table lists 2 million to 2.5 million clones, more than 85% of them singletons. Terminally differentiated effector memory CD45RA+ cells were left out of the naive CD8 fraction, which was CD45RO-negative and positively selected for CCR7. Sequences were obtained from naive CD8+ T cells from PBMCs. The receptor source for this set is a man aged 18 to 30 in good health. Some clones in this sample may be carry-over from other donors' samples.

Of note for this clone: This same CDR3 is encoded by further DNA sequences in the sample. The chain has TRBV9 and TRBJ2-7, with D tentatively TRBD1 (5 bases). This CDR3 has 14 amino acids. The germline gives CDR1 SGDLS, CDR2 YYNGEE. V lost 0 bases, J lost 4 bases, and 11 bases lay in between. The CDR3: CASSVGGSLYEQYF. The CDR3, as DNA: TGTGCCAGCAGCGTAGGGGGCAGCCTATACGAGCAGTACTTC.

Of note for this clone: Distinct nucleotide sequences in the sample also encode this CDR3. The chain uses TRBV5-6 and TRBJ1-1; D not resolved. The CDR3 totals 14 residues. Germline CDR1 is SGHDT and CDR2 is YYEEEE. V gave up 4 bases and J gave up 2 bases, with 12 bases separating them. The CDR3 coding sequence is TGTGCCAGCAGCCTCCGCCGGCTAAACACTGAAGCTTTCTTT. It specifies CASSLRRLNTEAFF. Full variable domain (rest looked up from reference TRBV5-6 and TRBJ1-1): DAGVTQSPTHLIKTRGQQVTLRCSPKSGHDTVSWYQQALGQGPQFIFQYYEEEERQRGNFPDRFSGHQFPNYSSELNVNALLLGDSALYLCASSLRRLNTEAFFGQGTRLTVV.

This chain connects TRBV28 to TRBJ2-7; 8 bases agree with TRBD2. V shed 3 bases and J 7 bases; nucleotides not matched to a gene: 11. This CDR3 has 15 residues. The V gene's germline CDR1 is MDHEN and CDR2 SYDVKM. The CDR3 region has the DNA TGTGCCAGCAGTTTCCCTCCTAGCGGGTTTCGGGAGCAGTACTTC. Amino acid sequence: CASSFPPSGFREQYF.

The chain recombines TRBV6-5 with TRBJ2-7, with D perhaps TRBD1 (6 bases). The CDR3 totals 16 residues. Germline CDR1 reads MNHEY; CDR2 reads SVGAGI. Deletions cut 0 bases from V and 0 bases from J, with 12 bases between. The DNA of the CDR3 is TGTGCCAGCAGTTACTCGACAGGCGTAAACTCCTACGAGCAGTACTTC. Translating it yields CASSYSTGVNSYEQYF.

The chain employs TRBV7-6 and TRBJ2-1; 9 bases line up with TRBD1. The CDR3 runs to 15 residues. V lost 8 bases, J lost 9 bases, and 14 bases stayed unmatched. In germline, CDR1 is SGHVS, CDR2 FNYEAQ. CDR3 region: CASGVPAGQGFEQFF. The CDR3 DNA sequence: TGTGCCAGCGGGGTCCCAGCGGGACAGGGTTTTGAGCAGTTCTTC.

Notes on this clone: Other nucleotide sequences in the sample specify the same CDR3. This sequence joins TRBV11-2 and TRBJ2-1; tentative D call: TRBD1 (7 bases). The V end was cut by 1 base, the J end by 4 bases, with 11 bases between. The CDR3 extends over 15 amino acids. Germline CDR1 reads SGHAT; CDR2 reads FQNNGV. Written as DNA, the CDR3 is TGTGCCAGCAGCTTAGGGGCAGGGGGGTACAATGAGCAGTTCTTC. Protein: CASSLGAGGYNEQFF.

This chain links TRBV28 with TRBJ1-5; possible D gene TRBD1, 6 bases. V lost 6 bases and J lost 2, with 11 bases in between. The CDR3 totals 14 residues. Per germline, CDR1 MDHEN and CDR2 SYDVKM. CDR3 sequence: CASRNRARNQPQHF. CDR3 bases: TGTGCCAGCAGAAACAGGGCACGCAATCAGCCCCAGCATTTT.

The V gene is TRBV7-9, the J gene TRBJ2-1; 9 bases fit TRBD2. There are 15 residues in the CDR3. The germline V gene has CDR1 SEHNR and CDR2 FQNEAQ (reference sequence). Unmatched junction bases numbered 8, after V lost 4 bases and J lost 7 bases. CDR3 bases: TGTGCCAGCAGCTCCCTCGGGACTAGCAAGAATGAGCAGTTCTTC. This gives the protein CASSSLGTSKNEQFF.

On this clone: This sample includes further DNA sequences coding for the same CDR3. The chain joins TRBV27 to TRBJ2-7; tentative D call: TRBD2 (5 bases). Looked up from germline, CDR1 is MNHEY and CDR2 is SMNVEV (reference sequence). This CDR3 contains 13 residues. V lost 3 bases and J 4 bases, leaving 10 bases between the germline ends. The CDR3: CASSFGVRYEQYF. The CDR3, as DNA: TGTGCCAGCAGTTTCGGGGTACGGTACGAGCAGTACTTC.

The chain recombines TRBV30 with TRBJ2-5, with TRBD1 as a possible D gene (6 bases). Germline V lookup: CDR1 GTSNPN, CDR2 SVGIG (reference sequence). CDR3 length equals 12 residues. Trimming took 5 bases from V and 1 from J, leaving 8 bases between them. The CDR3 nucleotides read TGTGCCTGGGGGGGCGGCCAAGAGACCCAGTACTTC. Translating gives CAWGGGQETQYF.

The rearrangement links TRBV5-1 to TRBJ2-7; D not certain. The CDR3 is 15 residues long. Germline CDR1 and CDR2: SGHRS and YFSETQ. The V end lost 0 bases, the J end lost 4 bases, and 14 bases lay between the germline ends. This CDR3 reads CASSLAQTSSYEQYF. In nucleotides, the CDR3 is TGCGCCAGCAGCTTGGCCCAGACTTCTTCTTACGAGCAGTACTTC.

V and J are TRBV19 and TRBJ2-5; no clear D. The CDR3 contains 15 residues. The V end lost 0 bases, the J end lost 4 bases, and 12 bases lay between the germline ends. The germline V gene encodes CDR1 LNHDA and CDR2 SQIVND (reference sequence). DNA of the CDR3: TGTGCCAGTAGTATAGATCATCAGGTGATAGAGACCCAGTACTTC. As protein: CASSIDHQVIETQYF.

The chain links TRBV5-4 to TRBJ1-5; perhaps TRBD1 as D (5 bases). From germline, CDR1 is SGHNT and CDR2 YYREEE (reference sequence). V dropped 4 bases and J dropped 0 bases, with 8 bases sitting between them. The CDR3 length is 14 residues. The DNA for the CDR3 is TGTGCCAGCAGCGATGACAGTAGCAATCAGCCCCAGCATTTT. It encodes CASSDDSSNQPQHF.

With respect to this clone: Other DNA sequences in this specimen translate into the identical CDR3. The V call is TRBV9, the J call TRBJ2-7; D may be TRBD1 or TRBD2 (5 bases each). The CDR3 covers 15 residues. Trimming pared 0 bases from V and 0 bases from J, leaving 10 bases between. CDR1 is SGDLS, CDR2 YYNGEE, per germline. The CDR3 region is CASSVGGYSSYEQYF. The CDR3 nucleotides are TGTGCCAGCAGCGTAGGGGGGTATAGCTCCTACGAGCAGTACTTC.

The V call is TRBV7-3, the J call TRBJ2-1, with D possibly matching TRBD2 (6 bases). The CDR3 is 17 amino acids. Looked up from germline, CDR1 is SGHTA and CDR2 is FQGTGA. The V and J ends lost 1 base and 0 bases respectively, with 13 bases between them. The DNA for the CDR3 is TGTGCCAGCAGCTTAATTGGCGGGGCAAGCTCCTACAATGAGCAGTTCTTC. This translates into CASSLIGGASSYNEQFF.

In this sample, this clone turned up a few times. The rearrangement links TRBV7-9 to TRBJ1-1; D not certain. The CDR3 runs 15 residues. Germline CDR1 SEHNR, CDR2 FQNEAQ (reference sequence). V was cut by 1 base and J by 5 bases, with 14 bases left in between. CDR3 nucleotides: TGTGCCAGCAGCTTAGTACAAGGAAAGGGAACTGAAGCTTTCTTT. Encoded protein: CASSLVQGKGTEAFF. Variable domain in full (rest from reference TRBV7-9 and TRBJ1-1): DTGVSQNPRHKITKRGQNVTFRCDPISEHNRLYWYRQTLGQGPEFLTYFQNEAQLEKSRLLSDRFSAERPKGSFSTLEIQRTEQGDSAMYLCASSLVQGKGTEAFFGQGTRLTVV.

The rearrangement joins TRBV29-1 to TRBJ1-2; the match to TRBD1 covers 7 bases. The CDR3 is made up of 13 amino acids. CDR1 and CDR2 (germline): SQVTM, ANQGSEA. After removal of 4 bases from V and 4 bases from J, the junction contained 6 bases not matched to a gene. In nucleotides, the CDR3 is TGCAGCGTTGTCGGACAGGCCTTCTATGGCTACACCTTC. It encodes CSVVGQAFYGYTF. The full variable domain, completed using reference TRBV29-1 and TRBJ1-2, is SAVISQKPSRDICQRGTSLTIQCQVDSQVTMMFWYRQQPGQSLTLIATANQGSEATYESGFVIDKFPISRPNLTFSTLTVSNMSPEDSSIYLCSVVGQAFYGYTFGSGTRLTVV.

This clone was recorded once. V and J are TRBV6-4 and TRBJ2-3, with D perhaps TRBD1 or TRBD2 (5 bases each). The CDR3 sequence is 14 residues long. Germline-derived CDR1 and CDR2 are MRHNA and SNTAGT. Between the trimmed V and J ends, which lost 6 bases and 0 bases, there was a span of 10 bases. The CDR3 protein is CASSGTGSTDTQYF. CDR3 sequence (DNA): TGTGCCAGCAGCGGGACCGGGAGCACAGATACGCAGTATTTT.

The gene calls are TRBV7-2 and TRBJ2-1; D is possibly TRBD1 (5 bases). The V end lost 0 bases, the J end lost 1 base, and 13 bases lay between the germline ends. Germline V gives CDR1 SGHTA, CDR2 FQGNSA. The CDR3 spans 17 residues. The CDR3 protein is CASSLATVEVSYNEQFF. Written as DNA, the CDR3 is TGTGCCAGCAGCTTAGCGACAGTCGAGGTTTCCTACAATGAGCAGTTCTTC.

The V and J genes are TRBV4-3 and TRBJ2-7, with 8 bases aligning to TRBD1. Germline V gives CDR1 LGHNA, CDR2 YSLEER. The ends lost 1 base at V and 2 bases at J; junction bases unmatched: 4. This CDR3 has 15 residues. CDR3 DNA: TGCGCCAGCAGCCAAGGGACAGGGCGAACCTACGAGCAGTACTTC. Encoded protein: CASSQGTGRTYEQYF.

The chain employs TRBV7-2 and TRBJ2-3; D is unclear. The CDR3 contains 16 residues. Germline V gene data show CDR1 as SGHTA and CDR2 as FQGNSA. V was cut by 4 bases and J by 3 bases, with 17 bases left in between. The CDR3 bases are TGTGCCAGCAGCTCAGGCGTCTCAGTAGGGACAGATACGCAGTATTTT. This codes for CASSSGVSVGTDTQYF. Looking up the rest from reference TRBV7-2 and TRBJ2-3 gives the full variable domain: GAGVSQSPSNKVTEKGKDVELRCDPISGHTALYWYRQSLGQGLEFLIYFQGNSAPDKSGLPSDRFSAERTGGSVSTLTIQRTQQEDSAVYLCASSSGVSVGTDTQYFGPGTRLTVL.

The chain carries TRBV5-6 and TRBJ1-2, with D maybe TRBD1 (5 bases). This CDR3 is 13 amino acids long. Trimming stripped 2 bases from V and 6 bases from J, with 11 bases between. Germline CDR1 reads SGHDT; CDR2 reads YYEEEE. The CDR3 DNA sequence: TGTGCCAGCAGCTTTATTGGGGCTAATGGCTACACCTTC. It translates to CASSFIGANGYTF.

The chain recombines TRBV28 with TRBJ2-7, with TRBD1 matching 8 bases. The germline V gene has CDR1 MDHEN and CDR2 SYDVKM. Losses at the gene ends were 7 bases for V and 2 bases for J; bases not matched to a gene: 7. CDR3 length: 14 residues. The CDR3 loop is CASTIEDRAYEQYF. CDR3 in DNA: TGTGCCAGCACCATTGAGGACAGGGCCTACGAGCAGTACTTC.

This chain joins TRBV28 and TRBJ2-7; D not certain. V lost 5 bases to trimming and J lost 0 bases, with 8 bases between them. The CDR3 has 13 amino acids. Germline-derived CDR1 and CDR2 are MDHEN and SYDVKM. This CDR3 reads CASSGAFSYEQYF. CDR3 DNA sequence: TGTGCCAGCAGTGGAGCGTTCTCCTACGAGCAGTACTTC.

In the case of this clone: A junction boundary mismatches the germline segment, possibly from a read error. The chain combines TRBV9 with TRBJ1-1; the D is unclear. The germline V gene has CDR1 SGDLS and CDR2 YYNGEE. The CDR3 has 12 residues. Here the CDR3 DNA reads TGTGCCAGCAGCGTCGGTTTGCCCCCCGGAGTCTTT. Translating it yields CASSVGLPPGVF.

The genes are TRBV7-9 and TRBJ2-3, with D perhaps assigned TRBD1 or TRBD2 (5 bases each). The germline V gene has CDR1 SEHNR and CDR2 FQNEAQ (reference sequence). The CDR3 totals 17 residues. Trimming pared 5 bases from V and 6 bases from J, leaving 24 bases between. The CDR3: CASSNPGAATRHDTQYF. DNA for the CDR3: TGTGCCAGCAGCAACCCCGGGGCGGCTACCCGTCACGATACGCAGTATTTT.

The chain couples TRBV14 to TRBJ2-2, with D maybe TRBD1 (6 bases). This CDR3 has 16 residues. Trimming stripped 0 bases from V and 4 bases from J, with 12 bases between. Per germline, CDR1 SGHDN and CDR2 FVKESK. CDR3 DNA sequence: TGTGCCAGCAGCCAAGATCCAGGGGTTCGCACCGGGGAGCTGTTTTTT. Its translation is CASSQDPGVRTGELFF.

The chain employs TRBV5-4 and TRBJ2-1, with 10 positions matching TRBD2. Germline CDR1 reads SGHNT; CDR2 reads YYREEE (reference sequence). The length of the CDR3 is 16 residues. Losses at the gene ends were 0 bases for V and 5 bases for J; bases not matched to a gene: 5. The CDR3 spells CASSLELAGADNEQFF. CDR3 DNA: TGTGCCAGCAGCTTGGAGCTAGCGGGAGCCGACAATGAGCAGTTCTTC.

This sequence joins TRBV19 and TRBJ1-4; no firm D call. The CDR3 sequence is 12 residues long. Germline-derived CDR1 and CDR2 are LNHDA and SQIVND (reference sequence). V gave up 3 bases and J gave up 7 bases, with 6 bases separating them. Here the CDR3 DNA reads TGTGCCAGTAGTATTAATCGTGAAAAACTGTTTTTT. The encoded protein is CASSINREKLFF.

The chain uses TRBV7-9 and TRBJ1-1; no reliable D call. This CDR3 has 13 amino acids. Trimming shortened V by 4 bases and J by 0 bases, and 6 bases separated the two germline ends. The germline gives CDR1 SEHNR, CDR2 FQNEAQ (reference sequence). The chain's CDR3 is CASSYPMNTEAFF. CDR3 coding DNA: TGTGCCAGCAGCTATCCTATGAACACTGAAGCTTTCTTT.

This chain uses TRBV27 with TRBJ2-3; 7 bases map to TRBD2. The V and J ends lost 5 bases and 3 bases, in that order; junction bases with no gene match: 11. CDR1 is MNHEY, CDR2 SMNVEV, per germline (reference sequence). This CDR3 region has 16 residues. CDR3 protein: CASSTRLALGTDTQYF. For the CDR3, the DNA is TGTGCCAGCAGTACCCGACTAGCCCTGGGAACAGATACGCAGTATTTT.

This clone came up once. The chain uses TRBV19 and TRBJ1-1; no definite D call. This CDR3 is 11 amino acids long. V was pared by 3 bases and J by 8 bases, with 7 bases between. Germline CDR1 and CDR2: LNHDA and SQIVND (reference sequence). In nucleotides, the CDR3 is TGTGCCAGTAGTATTTACGGCGAAGCTTTCTTT. This gives the protein CASSIYGEAFF.